This TCR beta chain was captured in a study of tumor T cells in aggressive B-cell lymphoma. Generated by immunoSEQ multiplex PCR, the TCRdb table keeps only in-frame clones and is missing some. In the table there are fewer than 3,500 clones, about 87% of which are singletons. The CDR3 consists of 11 residues. From germline, CDR1 is DFQATT and CDR2 SNEGSKA (reference sequence). The V and J ends lost 4 bases and 6 bases respectively, with 10 bases between them. The TCR originated in an adult with diffuse large B cell lymphoma. Sample: tumor tissue. The chain recombines TRBV20-1 with TRBJ2-7, with a weak D call TRBD2 (6 bases). CDR3 bases: TGCAGTGCTAAGGACTATGTCGAGCAGTACTTC. This encodes CSAKDYVEQYF.